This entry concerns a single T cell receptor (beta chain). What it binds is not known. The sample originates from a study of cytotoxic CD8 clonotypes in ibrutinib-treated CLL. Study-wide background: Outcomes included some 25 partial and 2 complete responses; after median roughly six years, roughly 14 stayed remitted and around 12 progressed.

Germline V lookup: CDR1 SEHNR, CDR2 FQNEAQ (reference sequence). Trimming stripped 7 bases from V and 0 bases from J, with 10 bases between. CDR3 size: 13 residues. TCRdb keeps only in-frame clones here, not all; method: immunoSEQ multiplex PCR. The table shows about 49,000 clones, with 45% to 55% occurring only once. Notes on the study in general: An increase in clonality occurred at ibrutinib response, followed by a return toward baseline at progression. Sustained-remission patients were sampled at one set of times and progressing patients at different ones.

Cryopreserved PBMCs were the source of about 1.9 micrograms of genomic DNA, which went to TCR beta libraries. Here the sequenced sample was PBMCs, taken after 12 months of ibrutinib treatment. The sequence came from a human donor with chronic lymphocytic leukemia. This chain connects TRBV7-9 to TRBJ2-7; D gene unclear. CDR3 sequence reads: CASTPGFSYEQYF. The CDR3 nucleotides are TGTGCCAGCACCCCCGGGTTCTCCTACGAGCAGTACTTC.